This note documents a single T cell receptor beta chain sequence. This entry is derived from a study of blood T cell repertoires in COVID-19. In the study overall: Samples of COVID-19 (acute and convalescent) were obtained from the United States, Italy and Spain. The cDNA or gDNA used as material had been derived from T cells, B-cell-depleted T cells, or PBMCs.

In the source study's methods: Reference gene primer amplification in the assay estimated nucleated cell counts. TCRdb keeps only in-frame clones here, not all; method: immunoSEQ multiplex PCR. V and J calls plus clone size are reproduced from that table; the DNA served to infer D and trimming. This sample has some 190,000 clones, with more than 75% found just once. Sequences were obtained from peripheral blood. This sequence originates from a woman between 45 and 60 years old with active or convalescent COVID-19.

CDR3 in DNA: TGCGCCAGCAGCTTGGATACAGGGGGAAACGGGGAGCTGTTTTTT. Translating gives CASSLDTGGNGELFF. The chain recombines TRBV5-1 with TRBJ2-2; TRBD1 matches at 8 bases. The CDR3 is 15 amino acids. The germline V gene encodes CDR1 SGHRS and CDR2 YFSETQ. V shed 0 bases, J shed 7 bases, and the junction held 5 bases outside the gene matches.